The 10 T cell receptor beta chains given below trace back to one sample, sequenced in a study of vaccination effects on CD4 cells after COVID-19. These receptors have no identified antigens. Antigen-specific CD4+ T cells expanded by the ViraFEST assay with viral peptide pools were then sequenced. Subsequent to about 10 days of culture, CD4+ T cells were isolated. The method was immunoSEQ multiplex PCR; TCRdb's version includes in-frame clones alone and lacks a portion of them. Among roughly 20,000 clones, about 73% were seen once, and the ten largest hold 16%. The specimen comprised CD4+ T cells from PBMCs cultured with HCoV-229E spike peptides, sampled before COVID-19 vaccination. These receptors all come from a human donor who received a COVID-19 vaccine.

The chain is built from TRBV6-4 and TRBJ2-2; 12 nucleotides line up with TRBD2. The CDR3 spans 15 residues. The V segment lost 2 bases and the J segment 5 bases; nucleotides outside the gene matches: 0. Germline V gene sequence: CDR1 MRHNA, CDR2 SNTAGT. CDR3 sequence: CASSDGTSGTGELFF. Here the CDR3 DNA reads TGTGCCAGCAGTGACGGGACTAGCGGGACCGGGGAGCTGTTTTTT.

The chain uses TRBV5-1 and TRBJ2-2; D unclear. Trimming pared 4 bases from V and 2 bases from J, leaving 12 bases between. The CDR3 runs to 15 residues. CDR1 SGHRS and CDR2 YFSETQ come from the germline V gene. The CDR3 reads CASSPSPVNTGELFF. The CDR3 nucleotides read TGCGCCAGCAGCCCCTCCCCCGTTAACACCGGGGAGCTGTTTTTT.

This chain joins TRBV27 and TRBJ2-7; 12 bases are a match to TRBD1. Germline V gene lookup returns CDR1 MNHEY and CDR2 SMNVEV (reference sequence). V lost 3 bases to trimming and J lost 0 bases; unmatched junction nucleotides: 9. The CDR3 has 18 residues. The CDR3 loop is CASSFGLPGQGASYEQYF. Here the CDR3 DNA reads TGTGCCAGCAGTTTTGGTCTTCCGGGACAGGGGGCCTCCTACGAGCAGTACTTC.

The chain's CDR3 is CASSLVGNWGTEAFF. The DNA of the CDR3 is TGTGCCAGCAGCTTGGTAGGGAACTGGGGCACTGAAGCTTTCTTT. The rearrangement joins TRBV5-6 to TRBJ1-1, with D unresolved. With 0 bases removed from V and 4 bases from J, the gap between germline ends came to 13 bases. CDR3 size: 15 residues. Germline-derived CDR1 and CDR2 are SGHDT and YYEEEE.

The chain links TRBV7-8 to TRBJ2-7; D tentatively fits TRBD1 or TRBD2 (6 bases each). Trimming left V 6 bases short and J 2 bases short, with 17 bases between. The CDR3 runs 15 residues. In germline, CDR1 is SGHVS, CDR2 FQNEAQ. CDR3 in amino acids: CASRPGTPGAYEQYF. CDR3 DNA: TGTGCCAGCAGACCCGGGACACCGGGGGCCTACGAGCAGTACTTC.

The rearrangement joins TRBV14 to TRBJ2-1; 11 bases fit TRBD1. CDR1 SGHDN and CDR2 FVKESK come from the germline V gene. CDR3 length: 16 amino acids. J gave up 10 bases and V 2 bases, and 10 bases lay outside the gene matches. As DNA, the CDR3 is TGTGCCAGCAGCCAAATCCCGGGACAGGGGGATAACGAGCAGTTCTTC. It specifies CASSQIPGQGDNEQFF.

The chain combines TRBV2 with TRBJ2-5; D is unclear. The germline CDR1 and CDR2 sequences are SNHLY and FYNNEI. This CDR3 has 13 amino acids. The V gene lost 8 bases and the J gene lost 5 bases, with 15 bases spanning the gap. CDR3 residues: CASGIDGPETQYF. CDR3 nucleotides: TGTGCCAGCGGGATTGACGGCCCGGAGACCCAGTACTTC.

V is TRBV27 and J is TRBJ2-7, with TRBD2 matching over 16 bases. After removal of 4 bases from V and 7 bases from J, the junction contained 7 bases not matched to a gene. CDR3 length equals 16 residues. The germline V gene encodes CDR1 MNHEY and CDR2 SMNVEV (reference sequence). CDR3 sequence reads: CASSSAGLAGGREQYF. CDR3 sequence (DNA): TGTGCCAGCAGTTCGGCGGGACTAGCGGGGGGGCGTGAGCAGTACTTC.

The V gene is TRBV28, the J gene TRBJ2-7; D may be TRBD1 (5 bases). Deletions cut 6 bases from V and 6 bases from J, with 18 bases between. The germline gives CDR1 MDHEN, CDR2 SYDVKM. The CDR3 has 14 amino acids. The CDR3 sequence is CASRQSGRWSEQYF. The CDR3 DNA sequence: TGTGCCAGCAGACAATCAGGGCGTTGGAGCGAGCAGTACTTC.

V is TRBV7-9 and J is TRBJ2-1; D not resolved. The length of the CDR3 is 12 residues. The germline V gene has CDR1 SEHNR and CDR2 FQNEAQ (reference sequence). V was cut by 1 base and J by 10 bases, with 8 bases left in between. Written as DNA, the CDR3 is TGTGCCAGCAGCTTAGAGTTGGGGGAGCAGTTCTTC. Protein product: CASSLELGEQFF. Looking up the rest from reference TRBV7-9 and TRBJ2-1 gives the full variable domain: DTGVSQNPRHKITKRGQNVTFRCDPISEHNRLYWYRQTLGQGPEFLTYFQNEAQLEKSRLLSDRFSAERPKGSFSTLEIQRTEQGDSAMYLCASSLELGEQFFGPGTRLTVL.